This TCR beta chain is drawn from a study of PD-1 blockade in classical Hodgkin lymphoma. Study in general: The patients were dosed with nivolumab 3 mg/kg, infused intravenously every 2 weeks. Study-wide results and caveats: Patients who responded completely had about the same baseline diversity as newly diagnosed patients. What caused the repertoire differences, perhaps disease activity or prior therapy, remains undefined. Newly diagnosed patients reportedly had lower baseline TCR diversity than healthy donors.

The time point: cycle 4 day 1 (C4D1), after five to seven weeks of nivolumab. Brentuximab vedotin exposure varied among the patients, all of whom had relapsed after autologous stem cell transplantation. Magnetic negative selection served to purify CD4+ T cells out of PBMCs that had been thawed. Concerning this clone: What it binds is unknown.

This CDR3 comprises 14 residues. J was trimmed by 5 bases and V by 6 bases; bases with no gene match: 9. Germline V CDR1 and CDR2: MNHEY, SVGAGI. This table comes from immunoSEQ multiplex PCR, and its TCRdb copy is limited to in-frame clones, with some not included. The sample contains over 9,000 clones, roughly 84% of which appear only once. The gene calls are TRBV6-5 and TRBJ2-5; TRBD1 matches 7 bases. The material sequenced was CD4+ T cells from blood, taken before the fourth cycle of nivolumab. This sequence was found in a human donor with classical Hodgkin lymphoma. Here the CDR3 DNA reads TGTGCCAGCAGCCGAAACAGGGGTTGGGAGACCCAGTACTTC. This translates into CASSRNRGWETQYF.